The 13 T cell receptor beta chains in this list originate from one sample, sequenced in a study of cytomegalovirus exposure and HLA in healthy donors. The PCR employed 60 Vbeta primers together with 13 Jbeta primers. Sequenced by immunoSEQ multiplex PCR; TCRdb stores in-frame clones only, minus some. The data hold about 150,000 clones, with about 80% observed a single time. Sequenced sample: PBMCs. These receptors were taken from a man aged 35 to 55 in good health and CMV-seronegative.

The table lists this clone with a few counts. V is TRBV6-5 and J is TRBJ2-1; no definite D call. The CDR3 covers 15 residues. Trimming pared 9 bases from V and 0 bases from J, leaving 15 bases between. Germline lookup yields CDR1 MNHEY and CDR2 SVGAGI. CDR3 protein: CARPRIRSSYNEQFF. The CDR3 bases are TGTGCCAGACCGCGGATCCGAAGCTCCTACAATGAGCAGTTCTTC.

The genes are TRBV19 and TRBJ2-5; 7 bases fit TRBD1. The CDR3 has 13 amino acids. From germline, CDR1 is LNHDA and CDR2 SQIVND (reference sequence). V lost 3 bases and J lost 2; bases outside the gene matches: 0. The CDR3 DNA is TGTGCCAGTAGTATCAGGGGGCAAGAGACCCAGTACTTC. Translating it yields CASSIRGQETQYF.

This chain uses TRBV6-5 with TRBJ2-2; 9 nucleotides align to TRBD1. The germline V gene encodes CDR1 MNHEY and CDR2 SVGAGI. The CDR3 extends over 16 amino acids. J lost 6 bases, V lost 1 base, and 6 bases had no gene match. The DNA of the CDR3 is TGTGCCAGCAGTTACTTCGGACAGGGGTTGGCCGGGGAGCTGTTTTTT. It translates to CASSYFGQGLAGELFF.

V gene TRBV5-1 combines with J gene TRBJ1-5; 11 positions match TRBD1. CDR1 and CDR2 (germline): SGHRS, YFSETQ. V lost 0 bases, J lost 5 bases, and 7 bases stayed unmatched. The CDR3 is 17 residues long. This CDR3 is CASSLAPPGQGDQPQHF. Written as DNA, the CDR3 is TGCGCCAGCAGCTTGGCGCCTCCGGGACAGGGGGATCAGCCCCAGCATTTT.

The genes are TRBV4-3 and TRBJ2-3, with 10 bases matching TRBD2. The CDR3 spans 16 residues. The germline CDR1 and CDR2 sequences are LGHNA and YSLEER. Unmatched junction bases numbered 9, after V lost 5 bases and J lost 4 bases. The CDR3 reads CASSSRAGGPADTQYF. The CDR3 DNA sequence: TGCGCCAGCAGCTCCCGAGCGGGGGGGCCCGCAGATACGCAGTATTTT.

V usage is TRBV11-2 and J usage is TRBJ1-4; the D gene is possibly TRBD1 (5 bases). Germline V gives CDR1 SGHAT, CDR2 FQNNGV. The V end lost 5 bases, the J end lost 0 bases, and 10 bases lay between the germline ends. The CDR3 spans 15 residues. The CDR3 DNA reads as TGTGCCAGCAGCCCCCTAGGGGCAACTAATGAAAAACTGTTTTTT. Translating gives CASSPLGATNEKLFF.

The CDR3 protein is CASSDFRADYEQYF. The CDR3 bases are TGTGCCAGCAGTGATTTCAGGGCCGACTACGAGCAGTACTTC. The chain joins TRBV2 to TRBJ2-7, with D maybe TRBD1 (5 bases). The CDR3 has 14 residues. Trimming removed 3 bases from V and 3 bases from J, with 12 bases in between. Germline assignment: CDR1 SNHLY and CDR2 FYNNEI.

The chain recombines TRBV4-3 with TRBJ1-2, with 7 positions matching TRBD1. Trimming removed 1 base from V and 0 bases from J; junction bases left unmatched: 11. There are 18 residues in the CDR3. Germline CDR1 and CDR2: LGHNA and YSLEER. CDR3: CASSQVPDRMGANYGYTF. CDR3 in DNA: TGCGCCAGCAGCCAAGTCCCGGACAGGATGGGAGCTAACTATGGCTACACCTTC.

V gene TRBV6-5 combines with J gene TRBJ1-1, with D perhaps matching TRBD1 (5 bases). V dropped 6 bases and J dropped 4 bases, with 12 bases sitting between them. The CDR3 runs to 13 residues. Per germline, CDR1 MNHEY and CDR2 SVGAGI. CDR3 coding DNA: TGTGCCAGCAGATCCGGGAGGGGCACTGAAGCTTTCTTT. Encoded protein: CASRSGRGTEAFF.

The J gene is TRBJ2-1, the V gene TRBV27; 8 bases are a match to TRBD2. Germline V gives CDR1 MNHEY, CDR2 SMNVEV (reference sequence). V shed 7 bases, J shed 5 bases, and the junction held 10 bases outside the gene matches. CDR3 length: 15 residues. The CDR3 here is CASIVSGGPHNEQFF. The DNA of the CDR3 is TGTGCCAGCATTGTGAGCGGGGGTCCCCACAATGAGCAGTTCTTC.

This clone showed up just a few times. The chain recombines TRBV7-2 with TRBJ2-1; 7 nucleotides align to TRBD2. The CDR3 consists of 14 residues. Germline V lookup: CDR1 SGHTA, CDR2 FQGNSA. The V and J ends lost 8 bases and 1 base, in that order; junction bases with no gene match: 5. The DNA of the CDR3 is TGTGCCAGCGGGGGGGGAGGTTCCTACAATGAGCAGTTCTTC. It yields the protein CASGGGGSYNEQFF.

The V and J genes are TRBV19 and TRBJ2-3, with TRBD2 matching 8 bases. Germline trimming cut 4 bases from V and 0 bases from J; bases unmatched to any gene: 9. The V gene's germline CDR1 is LNHDA and CDR2 SQIVND (reference sequence). This CDR3 contains 17 residues. The CDR3 nucleotides read TGTGCCAGTAGTAAGTTCGATAGCGGGGCTAGCACAGATACGCAGTATTTT. This translates into CASSKFDSGASTDTQYF.

The genes are TRBV28 and TRBJ2-2, with no clear D. This CDR3 contains 14 residues. Trimming removed 2 bases at V and 2 bases at J, with 6 bases between. Germline assignment: CDR1 MDHEN and CDR2 SYDVKM. This chain's CDR3 is CASSLVQNTGELFF. Here the CDR3 DNA reads TGTGCCAGCAGTTTAGTACAAAACACCGGGGAGCTGTTTTTT. The variable domain in full, with the rest retrieved from reference TRBV28 and TRBJ2-2, is DVKVTQSSRYLVKRTGEKVFLECVQDMDHENMFWYRQDPGLGLRLIYFSYDVKMKEKGDIPEGYSVSREKKERFSLILESASTNQTSMYLCASSLVQNTGELFFGEGSRLTVL.